This is a list of T cell receptor beta chains from one sample in a study of blood T cell repertoires in COVID-19. Repertoires were generated with immunoSEQ multiplex PCR, while TCRdb's copy carries only in-frame clones and drops some. The data contain 170,000 or so clones, 85% of them singletons. Sequencing was carried out using PBMCs or T cells enriched from blood (not recorded which). These receptors came from a man in his forties who had recovered from COVID-19. Both conserved end residues are part of each CDR3. A D gene is named only where the DNA matches it firmly. Clone size is not always given. Where it is, it says once, few, many or a class for expanded clones.

v_call,j_call,clone_size,d_call,cdr3_nt,cdr3_aa
TRBV9,TRBJ2-2,NA,TRBD1,TGTGCCAGCAGCGTAGCCGGGACAGGGGGCAACACCGGGGAGCTGTTTTTT,CASSVAGTGGNTGELFF
TRBV6-5,TRBJ1-4,once,NA,TGTGCCAGCAGCGCGCCCCCGACTAGCAATGAAAAACTGTTTTTT,CASSAPPTSNEKLFF
TRBV15,TRBJ1-1,NA,NA,TGTGCCACCAGCACCAGTCACAGGACGAACACTGAAGCTTTCTTT,CATSTSHRTNTEAFF
TRBV19,TRBJ1-5,NA,NA,TGTGCCAGTAGTATCGGAAGGGTTAGCGGTAATATCCAGCCCCAGCATTTT,CASSIGRVSGNIQPQHF
TRBV5-4,TRBJ2-7,few,NA,TGTGCCAGCAGCCTACCGAGCGGCAGATCCTACGAGCAGTACTTC,CASSLPSGRSYEQYF
TRBV18,TRBJ2-7,NA,TRBD1,TGTGCCAGCTCATCCCAGGGGGTGGGCAACTACGAGCAGTACTTC,CASSSQGVGNYEQYF
TRBV18,TRBJ1-1,NA,NA,TGTGCCAGCTCACCCCTACAGACCTCTGGGACTGAAGCTTTCTTT,CASSPLQTSGTEAFF
TRBV7-8,TRBJ1-2,NA,TRBD1,TGTGCCAGCAGCTTAGGTTTCCTAAGGACAGGAGGGACTAACTATGGCTACACCTTC,CASSLGFLRTGGTNYGYTF
TRBV5-6,TRBJ1-1,NA,NA,TGTGCCAGCAGCTTGAACCTGGGCCCCGAAGCTTTCTTT,CASSLNLGPEAFF
TRBV7-9,TRBJ1-6,once,NA,TGTGCCAGCAGCTTAGATCGGTCACCCCTCCACTTT,CASSLDRSPLHF
TRBV9,TRBJ2-2,NA,TRBD1,TGTGCCAGCAGCTCGGGACAGGGAGGCACCGGGGAGCTGTTTTTT,CASSSGQGGTGELFF
TRBV9,TRBJ2-2,NA,TRBD2,TGTGCCAGCAGCACCCCTGGGGGCGGGGGGATAGACACCGGGGAGCTGTTTTTT,CASSTPGGGGIDTGELFF
TRBV6-6,TRBJ1-1,NA,NA,TGTGCCAGCAGTTACTCGGGACAAGGGAAGGTAGCTTTCTTT,CASSYSGQGKVAFF
TRBV11-2,TRBJ1-5,NA,NA,TGTGCCAGCAGCTTAGATGGGGGGAGCAATCAGCCCCAGCATTTT,CASSLDGGSNQPQHF
TRBV4-1,TRBJ1-4,few,NA,TGCGCCAGCAGCCAGGTGACAGTAGGTGAAAAACTGTTTTTT,CASSQVTVGEKLFF
TRBV7-3,TRBJ2-1,once,TRBD1,TGTGCCAGCAGCCCCGGGACAGGAGGCCTCGGTGAGCAGTTCTTC,CASSPGTGGLGEQFF
TRBV2,TRBJ2-5,NA,TRBD2,TGTGCCAGCAGACTACTAGCGGGTCCCCAAGAGACCCAGTACTTC,CASRLLAGPQETQYF
TRBV5-4,TRBJ1-2,NA,TRBD1,TGTGCCAGCAGCTTGACCCGGGGACAGGCGGTAGGCTATGGCTACACCTTC,CASSLTRGQAVGYGYTF
TRBV19,TRBJ1-5,NA,NA,TGTGCCAGTAGTCCCGGACTCGATCAGCCCCAGCATTTT,CASSPGLDQPQHF
TRBV3-1/TRBV3-2,TRBJ2-7,NA,TRBD1,TGTGCCAGCAGCCGCGGAAGGACAGGGGCCTACGAGCAGTACTTC,CASSRGRTGAYEQYF
TRBV24-1,TRBJ2-1,NA,NA,TGTGCCACCAGTGATACCGGTATTGTCAATGAGCAGTTCTTC,CATSDTGIVNEQFF
TRBV5-1,TRBJ1-1,NA,NA,TGCGCCAGCAGGGTGCAGGGGAACACTGAAGCTTTCTTT,CASRVQGNTEAFF
TRBV12-5,TRBJ1-3,NA,NA,TGTGCTAGTGGTTTGGGACAGGCCTTCTCTGGAAACACCATATATTTT,CASGLGQAFSGNTIYF
TRBV6-5,TRBJ1-1,NA,NA,TGTGCCAGGAAACGGGAGGAGAACACTGAAGCTTTCTTT,CARKREENTEAFF
TRBV7-2,TRBJ2-7,NA,TRBD2,TGTGCCAGCAGCTCCGTCCCTCTAGCGGGAGGAAGATACTCCTACGAGCAGTACTTC,CASSSVPLAGGRYSYEQYF
TRBV29-1,TRBJ1-2,NA,TRBD1,TGCAGCGTTGAAGGGGGACAGCTCGGTGGCTACACCTTC,CSVEGGQLGGYTF
TRBV7-9,TRBJ2-1,NA,NA,TGTGCCAGCAGCTTAGCGGTCTGGGGCAGCTCCTCCGCCCCGGGTGAGCAGTTCTTC,CASSLAVWGSSSAPGEQFF
TRBV24-1,TRBJ2-1,NA,NA,TGTGCCACCAGTGAGGGGTCGGGGGTCGACAATGAGCAGTTCTTC,CATSEGSGVDNEQFF
TRBV10-3,TRBJ1-5,NA,NA,TGTGCCATCAGTGAGTCAGGAGGGTGGAATAGCAATCAGCCCCAGCATTTT,CAISESGGWNSNQPQHF
TRBV25-1,TRBJ1-2,NA,NA,TGTGCCAGCAGTGCCCCGGGAGGGGCATATGGCTACACCTTC,CASSAPGGAYGYTF
TRBV5-6,TRBJ2-3,NA,NA,TGTGCCAGCAGCTTACAGGGTATCGGCACAGATACGCAGTATTTT,CASSLQGIGTDTQYF
TRBV9,TRBJ1-1,NA,NA,TGTGCCAGCTCCGAGGGAACTAACACTGAAGCTTTCTTT,CASSEGTNTEAFF
TRBV5-4,TRBJ2-5,NA,TRBD2,TGTGCCAGCAGCTTCCCAGGACTAGCGGGGGGGGAGCAAGAGACCCAGTACTTC,CASSFPGLAGGEQETQYF
TRBV6-5,TRBJ2-7,once,NA,TGTGCCAGCAGTTCAGGGTCTTCCCACGAGCAGTACTTC,CASSSGSSHEQYF
TRBV4-1,TRBJ2-4,NA,NA,TGCGCCAGCAGTTCCGGGATCATTGACAAAAACATTCAGTACTTC,CASSSGIIDKNIQYF
TRBV19,TRBJ1-5,NA,NA,TGTGCCAGTAGTACAGGGAACAATCAGCCCCAGCATTTT,CASSTGNNQPQHF
TRBV27,TRBJ2-5,NA,NA,TGTGCCAGCAGACAGACCGAGAGTAGAAAAGAGACCCAGTACTTC,CASRQTESRKETQYF
TRBV25-1,TRBJ1-5,few,NA,TGTGCCAGCAGTGAGGGAGAACAGCCCCAGCATTTT,CASSEGEQPQHF
TRBV4-2,TRBJ2-7,NA,NA,TGTGCCAGCAGCCAATCCAGGGACTCCTACGAGCAGTACTTC,CASSQSRDSYEQYF
TRBV3-1/TRBV3-2,TRBJ1-5,NA,TRBD1,TGTGCCAGCAGCCTAGGACAGGGGGATCAGCCCCAGCATTTT,CASSLGQGDQPQHF
TRBV7-2,TRBJ1-3,NA,TRBD1,TGTGCCAGCGGGGTGAAGGGGACAGACTCTGGAAACACCATATATTTT,CASGVKGTDSGNTIYF
TRBV6-5,TRBJ1-2,NA,NA,TGTGCCACGCTCTGGGACACTTTAGCTAACTATGGCTACACCTTC,CATLWDTLANYGYTF
TRBV5-8,TRBJ2-1,once,NA,TGTGCCAGCAGCTTAAAATACAATGGACAGAAAGACGATGAGCAGTTCTTC,CASSLKYNGQKDDEQFF
TRBV28,TRBJ2-7,NA,TRBD2,TGTGCCAGCAGTTCCGGGACTACGGGAACCTACGAGCAGTACTTC,CASSSGTTGTYEQYF
TRBV28,TRBJ2-1,NA,TRBD2,TGTGCCAGCAGTACCCTAGCGGGAGGGCCCTACAATGAGCAGTTCTTC,CASSTLAGGPYNEQFF
TRBV6-5,TRBJ2-5,once,TRBD2,TGTGCCAGCAGCCCCTGGGAGGGACAAGAGACCCAGTACTTC,CASSPWEGQETQYF